This entry concerns a single T cell receptor beta chain. While infection was still active, Seattle patients were enrolled and then followed longitudinally. This specimen comes from a study of blood T cell repertoires in COVID-19. V gave up 2 bases and J gave up 0 bases, with 8 bases separating them. This CDR3 has 14 residues. The germline gives CDR1 MNHEY, CDR2 SVGAGI. Generated by immunoSEQ multiplex PCR, the TCRdb table keeps only in-frame clones and is missing some. The sample consists of about 200,000 clones, approximately 91% of them appearing once. Sequencing input: peripheral blood. The sequence came from a man aged 45-65 years with COVID-19, enrolled during active disease. The chain combines TRBV6-5 with TRBJ2-7, with D perhaps matching TRBD2 (5 bases). The DNA for the CDR3 is TGTGCCAGCAGTTACGAGCGGAGCTCCTACGAGCAGTACTTC. This translates into CASSYERSSYEQYF.